This is a list of T cell receptor beta chains from one sample in a study of T-cell reconstitution after alpha-beta-depleted transplantation in children. A single record per CDR3 protein comes from TCRdb applying MiXCR to the PCR reads. Of 240,000 or so distinct CDR3 sequences listed, roughly 8.2% are singletons. Material: PBMCs, mostly from graft donor cells, obtained 180 days after TCRalphabeta/CD19-depleted stem cell transplant. The receptors stem from a male patient younger than 18 who had a stem cell transplant for acute lymphoblastic leukemia, so the T cells may come from the graft donor. The CDR3 runs from the conserved cysteine through the conserved F or W. A D gene is named only where the DNA matches it firmly.

d_call,j_call,v_call,cdr3_aa
-,TRBJ2-7,TRBV4-2,CASSQVEVGYEQYF
TRBD2,TRBJ2-5,TRBV11-2,CASSLGGGSVETQYF
-,TRBJ2-6,TRBV10-3,CAISLSTRTSGANVLTF
TRBD2,TRBJ2-7,TRBV24-1,CATSDRTSGSYEQYF
-,TRBJ2-6,TRBV5-4,CASSLRLLGANVLTF
TRBD2,TRBJ2-5,TRBV5-1,CASRRGLAETQYF
TRBD2,TRBJ2-3,TRBV12-3/TRBV12-4,CASSPFGLAGGLRTDTQYF
TRBD1,TRBJ1-5,TRBV3-1,CASSQGRGKQPQHF
-,TRBJ2-3,TRBV29-1,CSVASTDTQYF
-,TRBJ2-7,TRBV20-1,CSARSWGNTYEQYF
-,TRBJ1-2,TRBV10-3,CAISESLRQDYGYTF
-,TRBJ1-1,TRBV6-2/TRBV6-3,CASSSGYTEAFF
-,TRBJ2-2,TRBV10-3,CAIRKGSVPTGELFF
TRBD2,TRBJ2-7,TRBV6-5,CASSYLNVGLAGNEQYF
TRBD1,TRBJ1-3,TRBV4-1,CASSRWDRGKGNTIYF
-,TRBJ2-1,TRBV7-9,CASSSRDSTNEQFF
-,TRBJ2-3,TRBV24-1,CATSDTTDTQYF
-,TRBJ2-7,TRBV7-9,CASSPRGFAYEQYF
-,TRBJ1-3,TRBV5-1,CASSVADRYSGNTIYF
-,TRBJ2-1,TRBV11-2,CASSLVTYNEQFF
TRBD2,TRBJ2-2,TRBV20-1,CSALNLAGGSTGELFF
TRBD1,TRBJ2-7,TRBV20-1,CSARLDRGTYEQYF
TRBD1,TRBJ2-3,TRBV4-3,CASSQGTGPRTDTQYF
-,TRBJ2-2,TRBV6-5,CASTHTTGELFF
-,TRBJ1-5,TRBV12-3/TRBV12-4,CASTLHDNSNQPQHF
-,TRBJ2-5,TRBV7-2,CASSLAGGTQYF
-,TRBJ1-5,TRBV4-2,CASSQDRKQPQHF
-,TRBJ1-5,TRBV19,CASSRTGNNQPQHF
-,TRBJ1-1,TRBV19,CASTPGSVEAFF
-,TRBJ1-1,TRBV24-1,CATSDFGGRAQGTEAFF
TRBD1,TRBJ1-6,TRBV4-2,CASSQGFDRESSYNSPLHF
-,TRBJ1-6,TRBV12-3/TRBV12-4,CASSSGFTLHF
-,TRBJ1-5,TRBV2,CASSPYSTENQPQHF
-,TRBJ2-3,TRBV6-1,CASTSSWGDLWYF
-,TRBJ1-2,TRBV20-1,CSAGRISYGYTF
TRBD1,TRBJ2-7,TRBV7-2,CASIPTGTGGMYEQYF
TRBD2,TRBJ2-5,TRBV11-2,CASSLTSGGAGQETQYF
-,TRBJ2-7,TRBV6-5,CASSYSRGLYEQYF
TRBD1,TRBJ2-5,TRBV9,CASGQGVQETQYF
TRBD2,TRBJ2-6,TRBV7-7,CASSSGAGGSGANVLTF
-,TRBJ2-4,TRBV2,CASSDDMGKNIQYF
-,TRBJ2-5,TRBV20-1,CCARDAQGRQGHQETQYF
TRBD1,TRBJ2-5,TRBV7-6,CASRTGTETQYF
-,TRBJ2-5,TRBV20-1,CGTEGQETQYF
-,TRBJ2-2,TRBV18,CASSPKQLTGELFF
-,TRBJ1-2,TRBV5-1,CASSLVAAPRYGYTF
-,TRBJ1-4,TRBV28,CASSTRTLGDEKLFF
-,TRBJ2-6,TRBV7-3,CASSYQGSGANVLTF
-,TRBJ2-1,TRBV5-1,CASSLMGDSYNEQFF
-,TRBJ2-7,TRBV6-1,CATSDYEQYF
TRBD1,TRBJ1-1,TRBV5-1,CASSLSGGFMNTEAFF
-,TRBJ1-1,TRBV20-1,CSARGSGGGKAFF
-,TRBJ2-5,TRBV6-1,CASRKRENRDAETQYF
-,TRBJ2-1,TRBV20-1,CSASRVKQFF
TRBD1,TRBJ2-7,TRBV5-1,CASGQGYEQYF
-,TRBJ1-1,TRBV7-2,CASSLSAGMNTEAFF
TRBD1,TRBJ2-5,TRBV5-1,CASSLDRGGETQYF